This T cell receptor beta chain comes out of a study of PD-1 blockade in classical Hodgkin lymphoma. The study's findings and limits: TCR diversity in CD4+, not CD8+, cells rose significantly by C4D1. As was reported, newly diagnosed patients showed lower baseline TCR diversity than healthy donors did. The origin of the repertoire differences remains undefined, with disease activity or prior therapy as possible causes.

The V end was cut by 2 bases, the J end by 1 base, with 8 bases between. The CDR3 length is 14 residues. Germline values: CDR1 MNHEY, CDR2 SVGAGI. Every patient was affected by relapse after autologous stem cell transplantation, while exposure to brentuximab vedotin was not uniform. The best responses consisted of complete response, partial response or progressive disease. The protocol was immunoSEQ multiplex PCR, while the TCRdb copy is restricted to in-frame clones and leaves out a portion. Among some 150,000 clones listed, about 78% were seen once. As concerns this clone: Antigen unknown.

The chain recombines TRBV6-5 with TRBJ1-1; no definite D call. This sequence was found in a human donor with classical Hodgkin lymphoma. Specimen: peripheral blood mononuclear cells (PBMCs), collected before the second cycle of nivolumab. The DNA of the CDR3 is TGTGCCAGCAGTTACGGTGGAGAGAACACTGAAGCTTTCTTT. Its translation: CASSYGGENTEAFF.